This TCR beta chain was observed in a study of cytomegalovirus exposure and HLA in healthy donors. Trimming took off 2 bases at V and 0 bases at J, with 10 bases between the two ends. The CDR3 consists of 15 residues. Germline CDR1 reads SGHNT; CDR2 reads YYREEE (reference sequence). PCR employed 60 Vbeta and 13 Jbeta primers. Here immunoSEQ multiplex PCR was the method, and the copy in TCRdb shows in-frame clones only, minus some. This sample has around 200,000 clones, with approximately 84% found just once. As for this clone: Its matching antigen is unknown.

Whole-study results and caveats: In the analysis, some V segments, TRBV6-2 and TRBV6-3 included, were excluded as indistinguishable.

Sequencing was carried out using PBMCs. The origin of this receptor is a woman in her thirties or forties in good health and CMV-seronegative. The chain is built from TRBV5-4 and TRBJ2-3; D is possibly TRBD1 (5 bases). The CDR3 DNA follows: TGTGCCAGCAGCTTAGGGGCTTTTAGCACAGATACGCAGTATTTT. It encodes CASSLGAFSTDTQYF.